This T cell receptor (beta chain) was recorded in a study of PD-1 blockade in classical Hodgkin lymphoma. Time point indicated: newly diagnosed, previously untreated cHL patient sample. Isolation of CD4+ T cells from thawed PBMCs was performed by magnetic negative selection. Comparison samples consisted of PBMCs from newly diagnosed, untreated classical Hodgkin lymphoma. Libraries were prepared by immunoSEQ multiplex PCR; TCRdb keeps only in-frame clonotypes and omits some of them. The sample records around 16,000 clones, more than 70% being singletons. The germline V and J ends were trimmed by 2 bases and 4 bases, with 7 bases remaining between them. CDR1 is SGHTS, CDR2 YDEGEE, per germline. The CDR3 sequence is 13 residues long. Points from the study as a whole: It was reported that newly diagnosed patients had less baseline TCR diversity than healthy donors.

As to this clone: Its antigen is not identified.

The J gene is TRBJ1-5, the V gene TRBV5-8; TRBD1 is a possible D gene (6 bases). The source of this sequence is a human donor with classical Hodgkin lymphoma. Sequencing input: CD4+ T cells from blood. CDR3 sequence reads: CASSLGQNQPQHF. As DNA, the CDR3 is TGTGCCAGCAGCTTAGGACAGAATCAGCCCCAGCATTTT. The full variable domain, in which reference TRBV5-8 and TRBJ1-5 provide the parts outside the CDR3, is EAGVTQSPTHLIKTRGQQATLRCSPISGHTSVYWYQQALGLGLQFLLWYDEGEERNRGNFPPRFSGRQFPNYSSELNVNALELEDSALYLCASSLGQNQPQHFGDGTRLSIL.